One sample yielded the 18 T cell receptor beta chains listed below, sequenced in a study of T cells in localized non-small cell lung cancer. Measured with immunoSEQ multiplex PCR; TCRdb has only the in-frame clones, and not every one. Here the sample spans tens of thousands of clones, 70% to 90% being singletons. The material was peripheral blood, obtained before any cancer treatment. The source is a woman aged 40-69 years with stage I squamous cell lung carcinoma.

This clone was seen just once. The V call is TRBV5-5, the J call TRBJ1-1; possibly TRBD1 for D (5 bases). There are 14 residues in the CDR3. Germline assignment: CDR1 SGHKS and CDR2 YYEKEE (reference sequence). Deletions cut 0 bases from V and 8 bases from J, with 14 bases between. The CDR3 DNA sequence: TGTGCCAGCAGCTTGGGCGCCTCAGGGAGCGAAGCTTTCTTT. This codes for CASSLGASGSEAFF.

The V gene is TRBV9, the J gene TRBJ2-6; D remains unclear. The CDR3 runs to 15 residues. Germline CDR1 reads SGDLS; CDR2 reads YYNGEE. The V end was cut by 4 bases, the J end by 0 bases, with 8 bases between. The CDR3 is CASSLRTSGANVLTF. CDR3 DNA: TGTGCCAGCAGCCTCAGAACCTCTGGGGCCAACGTCCTGACTTTC.

This chain joins TRBV2 and TRBJ2-3, with D possibly matching TRBD2 (5 bases). Germline lookup yields CDR1 SNHLY and CDR2 FYNNEI. This CDR3 spans 14 amino acids. Trimming shortened V by 4 bases and J by 5 bases, and 13 bases separated the two germline ends. The CDR3 nucleotides read TGTGCCAGCAGTGCGGTTAGCGTCGAAGATACGCAGTATTTT. Translating gives CASSAVSVEDTQYF.

The V call is TRBV9, the J call TRBJ1-6, with 8 bases lining up with TRBD1. The germline V gene has CDR1 SGDLS and CDR2 YYNGEE. V was pared by 4 bases and J by 6 bases, with 6 bases of the junction left unmatched. There are 15 residues in the CDR3. In DNA, the CDR3 is TGTGCCAGCAGCCCCCGGGACAGGCCTAATTCACCCCTCCACTTT. Amino acid sequence: CASSPRDRPNSPLHF.

This clone appeared once. V usage is TRBV27 and J usage is TRBJ2-7; tentatively, D is TRBD1 (6 bases). Trimming removed 5 bases at V and 2 bases at J, with 13 bases between. CDR1 MNHEY and CDR2 SMNVEV come from the germline V gene (reference sequence). The CDR3 consists of 14 residues. The chain's CDR3 is CASSPGHTTYEQYF. Here the CDR3 DNA reads TGTGCCAGCAGTCCGGGACACACTACCTACGAGCAGTACTTC.

The chain carries TRBV6-6 and TRBJ2-7; no firm D call. The CDR3 is 12 residues long. Germline V lookup: CDR1 MNHNY, CDR2 SVGAGI (reference sequence). V lost 7 bases to trimming and J lost 1 base, with 8 bases between them. The CDR3 sequence: CASKDASYEQYF. CDR3 nucleotides: TGTGCCAGCAAGGACGCTTCCTACGAGCAGTACTTC.

The rearrangement joins TRBV7-3 to TRBJ2-3; 10 nucleotides match TRBD2. The CDR3 spans 17 residues. The trim removed 2 bases at V and 4 bases at J, leaving 9 bases unmatched. Per germline, CDR1 SGHTA and CDR2 FQGTGA. CDR3 nucleotide sequence: TGTGCCAGCAGCTTATCTTCTAGCGGGGGCGGGGCAGATACGCAGTATTTT. Its protein is CASSLSSSGGGADTQYF.

The chain employs TRBV18 and TRBJ2-1; a possible D gene is TRBD2 (5 bases). Germline V gives CDR1 KGHSH, CDR2 LQKENI. With 2 bases removed from V and 8 bases from J, the gap between germline ends came to 16 bases. The CDR3 length is 15 residues. For the CDR3, the DNA is TGTGCCAGCTCACCAGGTCTAGCCAGCAGGTATGAGCAGTTCTTC. Translation: CASSPGLASRYEQFF.

The gene calls are TRBV30 and TRBJ2-3; a possible D gene is TRBD2 (7 bases). The CDR3 covers 15 residues. V was clipped by 5 bases and J by 2 bases, with 17 bases between them. The germline CDR1 and CDR2 sequences are GTSNPN and SVGIG (reference sequence). CDR3 sequence (DNA): TGTGCCTGGTCCCGGGGCGGGGGCGACACAGATACGCAGTATTTT. Amino acids: CAWSRGGGDTDTQYF.

The chain couples TRBV6-1 to TRBJ1-4; 10 positions match TRBD1. CDR1 and CDR2 (germline): MNHNS, SASEGT. The CDR3 has 17 residues. After removal of 2 bases from V and 7 bases from J, the junction contained 10 bases not matched to a gene. The chain's CDR3 is CASSEFARQGASEKLFF. In nucleotides, the CDR3 is TGTGCCAGCAGTGAATTTGCCCGACAGGGGGCGAGTGAAAAACTGTTTTTT.

The V gene is TRBV30, the J gene TRBJ2-3, with 9 positions matching TRBD2. Germline V lookup: CDR1 GTSNPN, CDR2 SVGIG (reference sequence). The CDR3 is 16 amino acids. The ends lost 2 bases at V and 6 bases at J; junction bases unmatched: 12. CDR3: CAWSLPLRRGGDTQYF. CDR3 coding DNA: TGTGCCTGGAGTCTACCTTTGAGGCGGGGGGGCGATACGCAGTATTTT.

The genes are TRBV5-4 and TRBJ1-2; a weak D match, TRBD1 (6 bases). The CDR3 sequence is 16 residues long. The germline V and J ends were trimmed by 4 bases and 0 bases, with 16 bases remaining between them. Germline values: CDR1 SGHNT, CDR2 YYREEE (reference sequence). The CDR3 DNA reads TGTGCCAGCAGCGATGCAGGGGCCGAGGCTAACTATGGCTACACCTTC. Translation: CASSDAGAEANYGYTF.

The chain couples TRBV9 to TRBJ1-2; D gene uncertain. This CDR3 region has 14 residues. Per the germline V gene, CDR1 is SGDLS and CDR2 is YYNGEE. V lost 0 bases and J 8 bases, leaving 14 bases between the germline ends. The CDR3 DNA follows: TGTGCCAGCAGCGTAGCTAACGGTTTGGGGGGCTACACCTTC. Translating it yields CASSVANGLGGYTF.

This sequence joins TRBV10-2 and TRBJ1-4; a possible D gene is TRBD1 (6 bases). This CDR3 has 13 residues. Germline V gives CDR1 WSHSY, CDR2 SAAADI. The germline V and J ends were trimmed by 3 bases and 10 bases, with 12 bases remaining between them. Written as DNA, the CDR3 is TGCGCCAGCAGTGAAGGGGGGGGGCGAAAACTGTTTTTT. Residues: CASSEGGGRKLFF.

CDR3 sequence: CASSYEQGVNSPLHF. DNA of the CDR3: TGTGCCAGCAGTTACGAACAGGGGGTCAATTCACCCCTCCACTTT. The rearrangement links TRBV6-5 to TRBJ1-6; 8 bases align to TRBD1. CDR1 MNHEY and CDR2 SVGAGI come from the germline V gene. V lost 2 bases to trimming and J lost 7 bases; unmatched junction nucleotides: 4. The CDR3 contains 15 residues.

The chain is built from TRBV5-1 and TRBJ1-1, with D unclear. Looked up from germline, CDR1 is SGHRS and CDR2 is YFSETQ. The length of the CDR3 is 14 residues. Trimming removed 0 bases from V and 5 bases from J, with 11 bases in between. As DNA, the CDR3 is TGCGCCAGCAGCTTGGGGGGTACGGGGACTGAAGCTTTCTTT. Its translation is CASSLGGTGTEAFF.

This rearrangement joins TRBV6-6 to TRBJ2-2; D uncertain. With 6 bases removed from V and 6 bases from J, the gap between germline ends came to 5 bases. This CDR3 is 11 amino acids long. Per the germline V gene, CDR1 is MNHNY and CDR2 is SVGAGI (reference sequence). CDR3 region: CASRAAGELFF. CDR3 DNA sequence: TGTGCCAGCAGGGCAGCCGGGGAGCTGTTTTTT.

The V and J genes are TRBV7-8 and TRBJ2-7, with D maybe TRBD1 (6 bases). The CDR3 has 16 amino acids. Between the trimmed V and J ends, which lost 4 bases and 0 bases, there was a span of 16 bases. Germline V gene lookup returns CDR1 SGHVS and CDR2 FQNEAQ. The CDR3 DNA reads TGTGCCAGCAGCTCCCTAAACAGGGCTAGCTCCTACGAGCAGTACTTC. As protein: CASSSLNRASSYEQYF.